This T cell receptor (beta chain) was sequenced for a study of shared clonotypes between healthy human individuals. CDR3 length equals 13 residues. The germline gives CDR1 LNHDA, CDR2 SQIVND (reference sequence). The V end was cut by 7 bases, the J end by 5 bases, with 15 bases between. Method: immunoSEQ multiplex PCR; TCRdb's copy keeps in-frame clones and lacks some. Of 760,000 or so clones listed, approximately 97% are singletons. Comments on this clone: Its antigen is as yet unknown.

Findings and caveats of the study: Relative to their counterparts shared across all four donors, non-shared clonotypes exhibited diminished generation probabilities. Depth of sequencing was expected to influence donor clonotype sharing.

As defined, naive CD8 cells were CD45RO-negative and positively selected for CCR7, with terminally differentiated effector memory CD45RA+ cells excluded. Sequenced sample: naive CD8+ T cells sorted from blood. This sequence was found in a man aged 25 to 40 in good health. This chain joins TRBV19 and TRBJ2-7; weak D call: TRBD1 (5 bases). The CDR3 loop reads CASKKGARDEQYF. The CDR3 region has the DNA TGTGCCAGTAAAAAAGGGGCTCGCGACGAGCAGTACTTC.